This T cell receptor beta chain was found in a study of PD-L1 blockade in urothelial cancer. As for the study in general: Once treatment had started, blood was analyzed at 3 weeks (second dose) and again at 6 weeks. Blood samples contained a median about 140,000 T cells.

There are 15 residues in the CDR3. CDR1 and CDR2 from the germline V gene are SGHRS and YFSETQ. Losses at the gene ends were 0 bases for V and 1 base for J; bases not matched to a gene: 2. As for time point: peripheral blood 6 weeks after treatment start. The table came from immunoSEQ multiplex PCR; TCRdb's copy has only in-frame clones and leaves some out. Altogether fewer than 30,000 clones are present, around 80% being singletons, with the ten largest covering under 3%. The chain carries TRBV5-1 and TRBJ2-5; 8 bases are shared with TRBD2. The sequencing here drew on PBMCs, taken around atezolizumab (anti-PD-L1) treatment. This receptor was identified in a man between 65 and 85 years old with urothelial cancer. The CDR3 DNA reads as TGCGCCAGCAGCTTGGATAGCGGGGTCCAAGAGACCCAGTACTTC. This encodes CASSLDSGVQETQYF.